Below, 21 T cell receptor beta chains from the same sample are listed, as sequenced in a study of CXCR3-negative and CXCR3-positive naive CD8 T cells. Through 5' RACE with UMI labels, the TRB cDNA libraries were prepared. TCRdb reprocessed the 5' RACE reads, keeping one entry per CDR3 protein, no DNA. The sample table includes approximately 60,000 distinct CDR3 sequences. Sequencing was carried out using memory CD8+ T cells from blood. Receptor source: a human donor in good health. Some clones in this sample may be carry-over from other donors' samples.

The chain employs TRBV4-3 and TRBJ2-1; the TRBD2 assignment by TCRdb is unverifiable without DNA. CDR3 length equals 18 residues. Per the germline V gene, CDR1 is LGHNA and CDR2 is YSLEER. This chain's CDR3 is CASSPFAGGESSYNEQFF.

The rearrangement links TRBV15 to TRBJ2-7; TCRdb lists TRBD1, though no DNA is available to test this call. The length of the CDR3 is 15 residues. Germline V gene sequence: CDR1 LNHNV, CDR2 YYDKDF (reference sequence). The CDR3 loop is CATSRARQGFDEQYF.

The rearrangement links TRBV29-1 to TRBJ2-7. There are 13 residues in the CDR3. Germline V gene lookup returns CDR1 SQVTM and CDR2 ANQGSEA. The CDR3 reads CSVEWRGSYEQYF.

The chain links TRBV7-9 to TRBJ1-2. Germline loops: CDR1 SEHNR, CDR2 FQNEAQ (reference sequence). CDR3 length equals 14 residues. The CDR3 sequence: CASSLVQIFYGYTF.

The chain carries TRBV9 and TRBJ2-1; without DNA, the TCRdb call of TRBD1 cannot be checked. The CDR3 is made up of 15 amino acids. Germline V gives CDR1 SGDLS, CDR2 YYNGEE. CDR3: CASSVEEGAYNEQFF.

V gene TRBV7-9 combines with J gene TRBJ2-1; TCRdb reports TRBD2, a call that lacks DNA to check it against. The CDR3 extends over 14 amino acids. CDR1 SEHNR and CDR2 FQNEAQ come from the germline V gene (reference sequence). The CDR3 loop is CASTPPAALNEQFF.

CDR3 in amino acids: CASSDPGMNTEAFF. The rearrangement joins TRBV6-1 to TRBJ1-1; the D call from TCRdb, TRBD1, cannot be confirmed without DNA. CDR1 and CDR2 (germline): MNHNS, SASEGT. The CDR3 is made up of 14 amino acids.

The chain has TRBV29-1 and TRBJ2-3. Germline lookup yields CDR1 SQVTM and CDR2 ANQGSEA. The length of the CDR3 is 15 residues. The CDR3 region is CSGVPYLASTDTQYF.

The CDR3 is CASSLYVDTEAFF. J is TRBJ1-1 and V is TRBV11-2. The CDR3 length is 13 residues. Germline values: CDR1 SGHAT, CDR2 FQNNGV.

Here the CDR3 reads CASSPSVGTDTQYF. The chain is built from TRBV3-1 and TRBJ2-3. The length of the CDR3 is 14 residues. The germline CDR1 and CDR2 sequences are LGHDT and YNNKEL (reference sequence).

V usage is TRBV6-6 and J usage is TRBJ1-3; TCRdb returns TRBD1, unconfirmable since there is no DNA. In germline, CDR1 is MNHNY, CDR2 SVGAGI (reference sequence). CDR3 length equals 15 residues. CDR3 protein: CASSPGQVSGNTIYF.

V is TRBV7-6 and J is TRBJ2-1; TCRdb outputs TRBD1, but without DNA this stays unchecked. The CDR3 consists of 16 residues. Germline V gene sequence: CDR1 SGHVS, CDR2 FNYEAQ. The CDR3 spells CASSPLGRTGGNEQFF.

The V and J genes are TRBV29-1 and TRBJ2-3; there is no DNA to check the TCRdb D call of TRBD1. The germline CDR1 and CDR2 sequences are SQVTM and ANQGSEA. The CDR3 runs to 14 residues. The CDR3 spells CSVERDLSTDTQYF.

This chain joins TRBV6-5 and TRBJ2-7. CDR1 and CDR2 from the germline V gene are MNHEY and SVGAGI. This CDR3 is 12 amino acids long. This CDR3 reads CASTDSTYEQYF.

J is TRBJ2-7 and V is TRBV29-1; as DNA is missing, the TRBD2 call by TCRdb cannot be tested. This CDR3 is 12 amino acids long. Germline CDR1 is SQVTM and CDR2 is ANQGSEA. CDR3 protein: CSAETELYEQYF.

The rearrangement joins TRBV14 to TRBJ1-2. CDR3 size: 16 residues. In germline, CDR1 is SGHDN, CDR2 FVKESK. CDR3: CASSQVAGGRAYGYTF.

V gene TRBV20-1 combines with J gene TRBJ2-7; TCRdb outputs TRBD2, but without DNA this stays unchecked. Germline V gene sequence: CDR1 DFQATT, CDR2 SNEGSKA (reference sequence). This CDR3 is 15 amino acids long. The CDR3 sequence: CSASELAGGPSEQYF.

The genes are TRBV7-6 and TRBJ1-1. CDR1 and CDR2 (germline): SGHVS, FNYEAQ. This CDR3 region has 11 residues. CDR3 sequence reads: CASSSGEEAFF. Full variable domain (outside the CDR3, taken from reference TRBV7-6 and TRBJ1-1): GAGVSQSPRYKVTKRGQDVALRCDPISGHVSLYWYRQALGQGPEFLTYFNYEAQQDKSGLPNDRFSAERPEGSISTLTIQRTEQRDSAMYRCASSSGEEAFFGQGTRLTVV.

The gene calls are TRBV5-1 and TRBJ2-7. Germline V gene lookup returns CDR1 SGHRS and CDR2 YFSETQ. The CDR3 sequence is 14 residues long. The CDR3: CASSWMGNYYEQYF.

The chain's CDR3 is CASSLLGLAGGRGADTQYF. The V gene is TRBV5-5, the J gene TRBJ2-3; TCRdb picks TRBD2, but there is no DNA to check that call. CDR1 and CDR2 (germline): SGHKS, YYEKEE (reference sequence). The CDR3 is made up of 19 amino acids.

The CDR3: CATSTTDGFNYGYTF. The chain is built from TRBV15 and TRBJ1-2. The CDR3 covers 15 residues. Per the germline V gene, CDR1 is LNHNV and CDR2 is YYDKDF (reference sequence).